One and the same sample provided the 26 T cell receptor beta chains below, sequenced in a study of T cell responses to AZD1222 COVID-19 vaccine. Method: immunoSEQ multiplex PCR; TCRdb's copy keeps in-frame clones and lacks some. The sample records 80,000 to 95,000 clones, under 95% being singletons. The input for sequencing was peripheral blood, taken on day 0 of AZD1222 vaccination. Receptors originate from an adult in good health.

CDR3 bases: TGTGCCAGCAGTGGTAATCCAGGAAACAATCAGCCCCAGCATTTT. It yields the protein CASSGNPGNNQPQHF. This sequence joins TRBV2 and TRBJ1-5; D not resolved. This CDR3 is 15 amino acids long. The germline V gene has CDR1 SNHLY and CDR2 FYNNEI. Trimming cost V 4 bases and J 3 bases, with 13 bases left between them.

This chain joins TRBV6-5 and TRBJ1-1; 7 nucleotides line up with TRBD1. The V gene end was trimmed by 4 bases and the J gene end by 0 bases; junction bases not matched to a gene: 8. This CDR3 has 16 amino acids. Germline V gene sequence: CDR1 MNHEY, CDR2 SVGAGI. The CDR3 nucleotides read TGTGCCAGCAGTTCCCGACAGGGCGCTTTGAACACTGAAGCTTTCTTT. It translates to CASSSRQGALNTEAFF.

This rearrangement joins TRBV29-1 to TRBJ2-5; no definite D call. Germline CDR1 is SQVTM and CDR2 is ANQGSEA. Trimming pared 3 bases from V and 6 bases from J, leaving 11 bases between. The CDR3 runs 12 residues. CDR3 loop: CSVDHLSQTQYF. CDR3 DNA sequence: TGCAGCGTTGATCACCTTTCTCAGACCCAGTACTTC.

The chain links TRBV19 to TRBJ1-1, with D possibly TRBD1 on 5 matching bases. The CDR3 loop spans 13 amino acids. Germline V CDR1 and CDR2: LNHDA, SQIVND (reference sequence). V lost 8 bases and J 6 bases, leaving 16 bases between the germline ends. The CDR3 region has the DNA TGTGCCAGTCGAAGGGGTCTGGGCGCTGAAGCTTTCTTT. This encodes CASRRGLGAEAFF.

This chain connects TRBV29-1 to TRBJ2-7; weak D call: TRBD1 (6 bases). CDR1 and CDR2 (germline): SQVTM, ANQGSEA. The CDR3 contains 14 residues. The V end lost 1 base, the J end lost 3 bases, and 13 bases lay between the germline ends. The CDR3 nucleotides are TGCAGCGTTGAAGGGGTTACAGGGTTCTACGAGCAGTACTTC. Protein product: CSVEGVTGFYEQYF.

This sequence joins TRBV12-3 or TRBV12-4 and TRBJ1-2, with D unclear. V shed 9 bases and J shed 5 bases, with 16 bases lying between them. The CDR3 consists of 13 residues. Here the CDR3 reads CASGFAGSYGYTF. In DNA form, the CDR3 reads TGTGCCAGTGGGTTCGCAGGTTCATATGGCTACACCTTC.

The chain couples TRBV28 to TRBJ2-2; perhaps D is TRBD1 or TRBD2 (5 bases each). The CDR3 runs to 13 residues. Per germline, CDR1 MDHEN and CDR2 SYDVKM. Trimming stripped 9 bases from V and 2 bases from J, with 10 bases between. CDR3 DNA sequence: TGTGCCAGTGGGACGGCCAACACCGGGGAGCTGTTTTTT. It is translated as CASGTANTGELFF.

The CDR3 DNA follows: TGTGCCAGCAGCGGGGAGGGGTCAGATACGCAGTATTTT. Translation gives CASSGEGSDTQYF. The V gene is TRBV9, the J gene TRBJ2-3, with TRBD2 identical over 7 bases. The CDR3 length is 13 residues. With 3 bases clipped from V and 4 bases from J, the junction kept 2 bases outside the gene matches. Germline V CDR1 and CDR2: SGDLS, YYNGEE.

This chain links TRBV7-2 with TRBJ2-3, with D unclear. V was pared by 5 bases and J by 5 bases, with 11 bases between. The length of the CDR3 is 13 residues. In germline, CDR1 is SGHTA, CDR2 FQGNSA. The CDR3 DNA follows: TGTGCCAGCAGCGGTGGAGCTAGAGATACGCAGTATTTT. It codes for CASSGGARDTQYF. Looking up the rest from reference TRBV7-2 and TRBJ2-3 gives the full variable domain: GAGVSQSPSNKVTEKGKDVELRCDPISGHTALYWYRQSLGQGLEFLIYFQGNSAPDKSGLPSDRFSAERTGGSVSTLTIQRTQQEDSAVYLCASSGGARDTQYFGPGTRLTVL.

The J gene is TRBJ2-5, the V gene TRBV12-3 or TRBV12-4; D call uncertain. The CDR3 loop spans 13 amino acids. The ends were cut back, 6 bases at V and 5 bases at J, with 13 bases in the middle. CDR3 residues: CASSPGSHETQYF. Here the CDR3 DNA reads TGTGCCAGCAGCCCCGGATCTCACGAGACCCAGTACTTC.

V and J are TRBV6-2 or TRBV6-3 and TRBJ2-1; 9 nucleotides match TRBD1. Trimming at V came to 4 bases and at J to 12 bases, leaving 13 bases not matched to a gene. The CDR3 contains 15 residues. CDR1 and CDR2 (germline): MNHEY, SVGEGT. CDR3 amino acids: CASSSGQGNGFVQFF. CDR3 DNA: TGTGCCAGCAGTTCCGGACAGGGGAATGGGTTTGTGCAGTTCTTC.

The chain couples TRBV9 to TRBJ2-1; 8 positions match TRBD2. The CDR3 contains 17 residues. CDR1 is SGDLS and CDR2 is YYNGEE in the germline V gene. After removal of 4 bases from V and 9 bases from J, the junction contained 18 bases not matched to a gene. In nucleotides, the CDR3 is TGTGCCAGCAGCCCCGGTTCTTCGAGCGGGAGCCTTGGTGAGCAGTTCTTC. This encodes CASSPGSSSGSLGEQFF.

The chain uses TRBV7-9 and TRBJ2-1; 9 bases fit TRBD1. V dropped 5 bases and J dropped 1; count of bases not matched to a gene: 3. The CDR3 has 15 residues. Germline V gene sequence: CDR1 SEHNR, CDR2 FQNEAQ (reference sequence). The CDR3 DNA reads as TGTGCCAGCAGCGTGACAGGGGGGTCCTACAATGAGCAGTTCTTC. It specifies CASSVTGGSYNEQFF.

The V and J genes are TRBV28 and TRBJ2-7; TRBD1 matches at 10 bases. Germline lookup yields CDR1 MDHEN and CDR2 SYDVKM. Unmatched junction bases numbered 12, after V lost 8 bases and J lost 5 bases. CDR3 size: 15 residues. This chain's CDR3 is CASLERTGGLNEQYF. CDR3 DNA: TGTGCCAGCCTCGAACGGACAGGGGGGCTCAACGAGCAGTACTTC.

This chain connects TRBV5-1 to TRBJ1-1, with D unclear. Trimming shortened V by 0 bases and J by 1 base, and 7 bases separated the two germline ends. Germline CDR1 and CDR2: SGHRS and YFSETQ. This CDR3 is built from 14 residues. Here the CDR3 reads CASSLEAENTEAFF. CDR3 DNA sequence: TGCGCCAGCAGCTTGGAGGCCGAGAACACTGAAGCTTTCTTT.

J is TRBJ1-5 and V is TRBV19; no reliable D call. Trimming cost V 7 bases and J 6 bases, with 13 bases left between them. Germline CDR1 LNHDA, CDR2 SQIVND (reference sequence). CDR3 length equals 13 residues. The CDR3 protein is CASTAQAPQPQHF. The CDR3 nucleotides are TGTGCCAGTACCGCGCAGGCCCCTCAGCCCCAGCATTTT.

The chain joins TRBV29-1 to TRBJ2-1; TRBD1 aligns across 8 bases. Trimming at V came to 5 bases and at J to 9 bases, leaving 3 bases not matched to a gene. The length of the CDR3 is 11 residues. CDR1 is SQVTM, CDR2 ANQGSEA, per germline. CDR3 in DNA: TGCAGCGTTAGACAGGGGATTGAGCAGTTCTTC. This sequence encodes CSVRQGIEQFF.

CDR3 residues: CASAMDRGSYEQYF. Written as DNA, the CDR3 is TGTGCCAGCGCCATGGACAGGGGCTCCTACGAGCAGTACTTC. The chain combines TRBV13 with TRBJ2-7, with 9 bases identical to TRBD1. Germline loops: CDR1 PRHDT, CDR2 FYEKMQ (reference sequence). Losses at the gene ends were 8 bases for V and 0 bases for J; bases not matched to a gene: 5. The CDR3 sequence is 14 residues long.

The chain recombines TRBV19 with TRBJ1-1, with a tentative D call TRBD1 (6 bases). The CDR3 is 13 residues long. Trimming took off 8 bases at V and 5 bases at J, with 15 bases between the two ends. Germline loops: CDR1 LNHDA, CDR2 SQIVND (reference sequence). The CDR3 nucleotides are TGTGCCAGTGGTACAGGGCTTGGGACTGAAGCTTTCTTT. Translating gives CASGTGLGTEAFF.

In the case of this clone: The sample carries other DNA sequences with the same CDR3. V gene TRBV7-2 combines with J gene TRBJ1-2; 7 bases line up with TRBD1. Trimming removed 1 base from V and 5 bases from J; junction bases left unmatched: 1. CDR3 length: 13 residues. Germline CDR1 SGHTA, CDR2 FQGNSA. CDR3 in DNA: TGTGCCAGCAGCTTAGGACAGGGTTATGGCTACACCTTC. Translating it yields CASSLGQGYGYTF.

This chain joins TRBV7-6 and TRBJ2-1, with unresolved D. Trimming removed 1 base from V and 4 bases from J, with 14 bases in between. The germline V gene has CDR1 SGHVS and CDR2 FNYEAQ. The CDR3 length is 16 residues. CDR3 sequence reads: CASSLVSQENYNEQFF. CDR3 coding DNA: TGTGCCAGCAGCTTAGTGTCGCAGGAAAATTACAATGAGCAGTTCTTC.

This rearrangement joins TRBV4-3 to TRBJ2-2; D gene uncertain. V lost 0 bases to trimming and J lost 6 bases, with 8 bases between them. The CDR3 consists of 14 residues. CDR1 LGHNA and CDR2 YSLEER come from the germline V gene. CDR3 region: CASSQDSGPGELFF. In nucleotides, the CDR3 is TGCGCCAGCAGCCAAGATAGTGGGCCCGGGGAGCTGTTTTTT.

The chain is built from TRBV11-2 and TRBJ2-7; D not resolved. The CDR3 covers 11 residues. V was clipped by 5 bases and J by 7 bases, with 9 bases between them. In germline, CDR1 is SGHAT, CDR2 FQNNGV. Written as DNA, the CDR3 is TGTGCCAGCAGCACCCTCGGAGAGCAGTACTTC. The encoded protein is CASSTLGEQYF.

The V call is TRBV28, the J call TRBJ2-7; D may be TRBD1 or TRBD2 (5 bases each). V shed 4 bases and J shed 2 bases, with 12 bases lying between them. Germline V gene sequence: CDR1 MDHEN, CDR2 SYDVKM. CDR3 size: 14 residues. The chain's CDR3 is CASSSGTVPYEQYF. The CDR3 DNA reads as TGTGCCAGCAGTTCCGGGACGGTCCCCTACGAGCAGTACTTC.

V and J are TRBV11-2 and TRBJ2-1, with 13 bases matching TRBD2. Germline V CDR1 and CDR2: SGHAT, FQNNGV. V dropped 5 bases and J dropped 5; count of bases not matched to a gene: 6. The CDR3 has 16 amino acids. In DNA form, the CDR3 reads TGTGCCAGCAGCCCAACTAGCGGGAGGGCCAACAATGAGCAGTTCTTC. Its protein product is CASSPTSGRANNEQFF.

CDR3 bases: TGTGCCATCAGTCCTGGGACAGGGACGTATGGCTACACCTTC. This translates into CAISPGTGTYGYTF. The V and J genes are TRBV10-3 and TRBJ1-2; 9 bases align to TRBD1. J lost 5 bases, V lost 5 bases, and 6 bases had no gene match. From germline, CDR1 is ENHRY and CDR2 SYGVKD. The CDR3 has 14 amino acids.